Below, 22 T cell receptor beta chains from the same sample are listed, as sequenced in a study of OX40 agonist ivuxolimab in advanced cancers. The table came from immunoSEQ multiplex PCR; TCRdb's copy has only in-frame clones and leaves some out. The sample contains tens of thousands of clones, 65% to 85% of which appear only once. The sequencing used CD4+ or CD8+ T cells sorted from blood, collected in a trial of the OX40 agonist ivuxolimab. These receptors all come from an adult with an advanced solid tumor such as melanoma, head and neck, liver or kidney cancer.

The rearrangement links TRBV15 to TRBJ2-6, with TRBD1 matching 8 bases. CDR1 and CDR2 from the germline V gene are LNHNV and YYDKDF (reference sequence). CDR3 size: 17 residues. V lost 3 bases to trimming and J lost 0 bases; unmatched junction nucleotides: 4. In nucleotides, the CDR3 is TGTGCCACCAGCAGTGGGACAGGTAACTCTGGGGCCAACGTCCTGACTTTC. Its protein is CATSSGTGNSGANVLTF. Using reference TRBV15 and TRBJ2-6 for the parts outside the CDR3, the full variable domain is DAMVIQNPRYQVTQFGKPVTLSCSQTLNHNVMYWYQQKSSQAPKLLFHYYDKDFNNEADTPDNFQSRRPNTSFCFLDIRSPGLGDTAMYLCATSSGTGNSGANVLTFGAGSRLTVL.

The gene calls are TRBV5-1 and TRBJ2-1, with TRBD1 matching 9 bases. Trimming cost V 4 bases and J 7 bases; bases outside gene matches: 12. The CDR3 runs to 16 residues. CDR1 SGHRS and CDR2 YFSETQ come from the germline V gene. The DNA of the CDR3 is TGCGCCAGCAGCCCTGGCCGTGGGACAGGGTGGAATGAGCAGTTCTTC. This translates into CASSPGRGTGWNEQFF.

This chain links TRBV5-1 with TRBJ2-2; D uncertain. Looked up from germline, CDR1 is SGHRS and CDR2 is YFSETQ. The V end lost 3 bases, the J end lost 0 bases, and 6 bases lay between the germline ends. The CDR3 is 14 amino acids. CDR3 sequence reads: CASSSYTNTGELFF. The CDR3 coding sequence is TGCGCCAGCAGCTCCTACACGAACACCGGGGAGCTGTTTTTT. Drawing the rest from reference TRBV5-1 and TRBJ2-2, the complete variable domain is KAGVTQTPRYLIKTRGQQVTLSCSPISGHRSVSWYQQTPGQGLQFLFEYFSETQRNKGNFPGRFSGRQFSNSRSEMNVSTLELGDSALYLCASSSYTNTGELFFGEGSRLTVL.

The V gene is TRBV4-1, the J gene TRBJ2-5, with D possibly being TRBD2 (5 bases). This CDR3 has 16 amino acids. The V end was cut by 0 bases, the J end by 5 bases, with 16 bases between. Germline V gene sequence: CDR1 MGHRA, CDR2 YSYEKL. CDR3 sequence (DNA): TGCGCCAGCAGCCAAGATGTGAGGGCTGGAGGCGAGACCCAGTACTTC. Protein sequence: CASSQDVRAGGETQYF.

This clone was seen a single time. The chain couples TRBV11-2 to TRBJ1-6, with D perhaps TRBD1 (5 bases). CDR3 length equals 16 residues. Germline V gene sequence: CDR1 SGHAT, CDR2 FQNNGV. V was cut by 4 bases and J by 4 bases, with 14 bases left in between. CDR3 DNA: TGTGCCAGCAGCTCGGACGGGGCCGATTATAATTCACCCCTCCACTTT. It encodes CASSSDGADYNSPLHF. The full variable domain, with the rest looked up from reference TRBV11-2 and TRBJ1-6, is EAGVAQSPRYKIIEKRQSVAFWCNPISGHATLYWYQQILGQGPKLLIQFQNNGVVDDSQLPKDRFSAERLKGVDSTLKIQPAKLEDSAVYLCASSSDGADYNSPLHFGNGTRLTVT.

DNA for the CDR3: TGTGCCAGCAGCCACCGAAGAGCGAGACAAGAGACCCAGTACTTC. It is translated as CASSHRRARQETQYF. This chain uses TRBV11-3 with TRBJ2-5; D ambiguous. V was clipped by 5 bases and J by 2 bases, with 15 bases between them. CDR3 size: 15 residues. CDR1 and CDR2 (germline): SGHNT, YENEEA.

The chain links TRBV28 to TRBJ1-2; the D is unclear. This CDR3 contains 14 residues. Trimming shortened V by 4 bases and J by 3 bases, and 12 bases separated the two germline ends. The germline V gene encodes CDR1 MDHEN and CDR2 SYDVKM. The CDR3 DNA reads as TGTGCCAGCAGTTCCGGACTCGGCTACTATGGCTACACCTTC. Its protein is CASSSGLGYYGYTF.

The genes are TRBV10-3 and TRBJ1-5, with 7 positions matching TRBD1. Germline assignment: CDR1 ENHRY and CDR2 SYGVKD. This CDR3 is built from 15 residues. The V gene end was trimmed by 5 bases and the J gene end by 1 base; junction bases not matched to a gene: 5. The CDR3 DNA is TGTGCCATCAGTCAAGGACAGGAAAGCAATCAGCCCCAGCATTTT. It is translated as CAISQGQESNQPQHF.

The J gene is TRBJ1-2, the V gene TRBV19; D is ambiguous. The germline V gene has CDR1 LNHDA and CDR2 SQIVND (reference sequence). V lost 1 base, J lost 7 bases, and 7 bases lay in between. The CDR3 is 12 amino acids. CDR3 in amino acids: CASSIGGRGYTF. The CDR3 DNA is TGTGCCAGTAGTATAGGGGGTCGTGGCTACACCTTC.

This clone was seen a handful of times. V and J are TRBV30 and TRBJ1-5, with D perhaps TRBD1 (5 bases). V gave up 8 bases and J gave up 6 bases, with 14 bases separating them. Germline-derived CDR1 and CDR2 are GTSNPN and SVGIG (reference sequence). The CDR3 length is 12 residues. This CDR3 reads CAVETDRQPQHF. The CDR3 region has the DNA TGTGCCGTGGAGACAGATCGTCAGCCCCAGCATTTT.

The chain links TRBV9 to TRBJ2-1; D is unclear. The CDR3 runs to 13 residues. Germline assignment: CDR1 SGDLS and CDR2 YYNGEE. V dropped 0 bases and J dropped 7 bases, with 8 bases sitting between them. Here the CDR3 reads CASSVGLQNEQFF. The CDR3 region has the DNA TGTGCCAGCAGCGTAGGTCTCCAAAATGAGCAGTTCTTC.

V gene TRBV7-9 combines with J gene TRBJ1-1, with D uncertain. Looked up from germline, CDR1 is SEHNR and CDR2 is FQNEAQ (reference sequence). This CDR3 has 13 amino acids. Trimming pared 3 bases from V and 2 bases from J, leaving 7 bases between. The CDR3 coding sequence is TGTGCCAGCAGCTTGGATAGCAACACTGAAGCTTTCTTT. Its protein is CASSLDSNTEAFF. Filled out from reference TRBV7-9 and TRBJ1-1, the complete variable domain reads DTGVSQNPRHKITKRGQNVTFRCDPISEHNRLYWYRQTLGQGPEFLTYFQNEAQLEKSRLLSDRFSAERPKGSFSTLEIQRTEQGDSAMYLCASSLDSNTEAFFGQGTRLTVV.

The chain links TRBV2 to TRBJ2-5; D is uncertain. The J call may be faulty, since TRBJ2-7 better matches the DNA end. In germline, CDR1 is SNHLY, CDR2 FYNNEI. CDR3 length equals 15 residues. Here the CDR3 DNA reads TGTGCCAGCAGTGAAGGAGCTGTTAGCTCCTACGAGCAGTACTTC. This encodes CASSEGAVSSYEQYF.

By share, this clone counts as medium-sized. V usage is TRBV28 and J usage is TRBJ2-7; 14 nucleotides match TRBD2. After removal of 4 bases from V and 3 bases from J, the junction contained 8 bases not matched to a gene. CDR1 and CDR2 (germline): MDHEN, SYDVKM. The CDR3 contains 17 residues. The chain's CDR3 is CASSSYRGLAGDYEQYF. The CDR3, as DNA: TGTGCCAGCAGTTCATACAGGGGACTAGCGGGAGACTACGAGCAGTACTTC.

CDR3 sequence (DNA): TGTGCCAGCAGCTTAAGCGGCACAGATACGCAGTATTTT. It encodes CASSLSGTDTQYF. The J gene is TRBJ2-3, the V gene TRBV11-3; no firm D call. This CDR3 spans 13 amino acids. V gave up 2 bases and J gave up 1 base, with 4 bases separating them. Germline V lookup: CDR1 SGHNT, CDR2 YENEEA.

The V and J genes are TRBV6-6 and TRBJ2-7, with D hard to call. Trimming shortened V by 6 bases and J by 7 bases, and 19 bases separated the two germline ends. The germline CDR1 and CDR2 sequences are MNHNY and SVGAGI (reference sequence). The length of the CDR3 is 14 residues. CDR3 amino acids: CASSLGGSKEEQYF. The DNA of the CDR3 is TGTGCCAGCAGCCTCGGCGGTAGTAAAGAGGAGCAGTACTTC.

This chain joins TRBV5-8 and TRBJ2-1, with 9 bases that match TRBD2. The germline V gene encodes CDR1 SGHTS and CDR2 YDEGEE. The CDR3 loop spans 16 amino acids. V was clipped by 1 base and J by 4 bases; unmatched bases: 6. The CDR3 DNA follows: TGTGCCAGCAGCTTGTATCCTAGCGGGACGTACAATGAGCAGTTCTTC. This sequence encodes CASSLYPSGTYNEQFF.

CDR3 sequence reads: CASSSKQGTTGELFF. The CDR3 nucleotides are TGTGCCAGCAGCTCCAAACAGGGAACGACCGGGGAGCTGTTTTTT. The V call is TRBV7-6, the J call TRBJ2-2; D is perhaps TRBD1 (6 bases). Trimming took 4 bases from V and 5 from J, leaving 14 bases between them. CDR1 and CDR2 (germline): SGHVS, FNYEAQ. The length of the CDR3 is 15 residues.

The genes are TRBV7-9 and TRBJ2-5; 13 bases match TRBD2. This CDR3 spans 18 amino acids. V was pared by 5 bases and J by 5 bases, with 14 bases of the junction left unmatched. Germline lookup yields CDR1 SEHNR and CDR2 FQNEAQ (reference sequence). CDR3 sequence (DNA): TGTGCCAGCAGCCAGGGGACTAGCGGGGACTTACTGTGGGAGACCCAGTACTTC. The encoded protein is CASSQGTSGDLLWETQYF. Complete variable domain (other parts from reference TRBV7-9 and TRBJ2-5): DTGVSQNPRHKITKRGQNVTFRCDPISEHNRLYWYRQTLGQGPEFLTYFQNEAQLEKSRLLSDRFSAERPKGSFSTLEIQRTEQGDSAMYLCASSQGTSGDLLWETQYFGPGTRLLVL.

The J gene is TRBJ1-2, the V gene TRBV7-9, with TRBD1 as a possible D gene (6 bases). There are 14 residues in the CDR3. The ends were cut back, 5 bases at V and 7 bases at J, with 17 bases in the middle. From germline, CDR1 is SEHNR and CDR2 FQNEAQ (reference sequence). The chain's CDR3 is CASSPLRGRVGYTF. CDR3 nucleotides: TGTGCCAGCAGCCCACTCAGGGGCAGGGTTGGCTACACCTTC.

For this clone: The junction departs from germline at one end; a sequencing error may be responsible. V gene TRBV2 combines with J gene TRBJ1-4; D is undetermined. The CDR3 is made up of 10 amino acids. Per the germline V gene, CDR1 is SNHLY and CDR2 is FYNNEI. The CDR3 protein is CASREDQLFF. CDR3 DNA sequence: TGTGCCAGCAGAGAAGATCAACTGTTTTTT.

This chain links TRBV9 with TRBJ2-7, with unresolved D. Germline V gene sequence: CDR1 SGDLS, CDR2 YYNGEE. V was trimmed by 0 bases and J by 4 bases, leaving 17 bases between them. The length of the CDR3 is 16 residues. As DNA, the CDR3 is TGTGCCAGCAGCGTAGGACCAACCACGTCCTATTACGAGCAGTACTTC. Translating gives CASSVGPTTSYYEQYF. Supplemented by reference TRBV9 and TRBJ2-7, the full variable domain reads DSGVTQTPKHLITATGQRVTLRCSPRSGDLSVYWYQQSLDQGLQFLIQYYNGEERAKGNILERFSAQQFPDLHSELNLSSLELGDSALYFCASSVGPTTSYYEQYFGPGTRLTVT.